Listed below are T cell receptor beta chains from one sample, sequenced in a study of blood T cells in healthy people across ages. MiXCR, run by TCRdb on the 5' RACE reads, gives a single entry per CDR3 protein. This table has roughly 680,000 distinct CDR3 sequences, more than 20% appearing once. Sequencing was performed on blood. Receptor source: a man between 65 and 80 years old in good health. The CDR3 runs from the conserved cysteine through the conserved F or W. Each record gives: V gene, clone size, J gene, CDR3 protein. Some rows have no size entry. The others give once, few or many, or a class for an expanded clone.

TRBV7-9,few,NA,CASTEGNILDGEQFF
TRBV7-9,few,TRBJ1-1,CASSPGGGWNTEAFF
TRBV5-5,NA,TRBJ2-1,CASSGQGLQFF
TRBV3-1,few,TRBJ2-7,CASSPVRWHSGVYEQYF
TRBV7-2,many,TRBJ2-7,CASTPPGSYEQYF
TRBV28,few,TRBJ2-3,CASSPGSLIRDTQYF
TRBV20-1,few,TRBJ1-5,CSASKGGSNQPQHF
TRBV20-1,NA,TRBJ2-1,CSARGAPSSYNEQFF
TRBV29-1,NA,NA,CSVGLAGVYNEQFF
TRBV20-1,NA,TRBJ2-7,CSARGQGTYEQYF
TRBV6-1,NA,TRBJ1-4,CASSTSRGTNEKLFF
TRBV28,many,TRBJ2-7,CASSFNVAAYEQYF
TRBV20-1,many,TRBJ1-2,CSARETVNYGYTF
TRBV7-6,NA,NA,CASSPLAGAGLNEQFF
TRBV5-4,NA,TRBJ2-1,CASSRFASSYNEQFF
TRBV7-2,NA,TRBJ2-7,CASSLAQGVRYEQYF
TRBV27,few,TRBJ2-5,CASSVPGSETQYF
TRBV6-2/TRBV6-3,many,TRBJ2-7,CASSGFTSSYEQYF
TRBV20-1,many,TRBJ2-3,CSPSGGRGHTQYF
TRBV29-1,many,TRBJ2-2,CSVPKTSAGENTGELFF
TRBV6-6,few,TRBJ2-1,CASSYSLLAGNDEQFF
TRBV18,NA,TRBJ2-1,CASSPGQGVLEQFF
TRBV14,few,TRBJ1-2,CASSPKGVRGNGYTF
TRBV4-3,few,TRBJ2-1,CASSQDTGLPYNEQFF
TRBV20-1,few,NA,CSAGGVTGGNEQYF
TRBV25-1,few,TRBJ2-2,CASSGPRTVNTGELFF
TRBV4-1,few,TRBJ2-3,CASSQDWTSTDTQYF
TRBV5-1,few,TRBJ1-4,CASSTGGQKNEKLFF
TRBV5-6,NA,TRBJ1-4,CASSTKTDFNEKLFF
TRBV20-1,NA,TRBJ2-2,CSAASDRDYGELFF